This entry lists 30 T cell receptor beta chains sequenced from one sample in a study of blood T cells in healthy people across ages. It was with a sample-barcoded 5' primer and a J-beta primer mix that a second PCR of roughly 7 to 12 cycles was run. TCRdb itself ran the 5' RACE reads through MiXCR, one entry per CDR3 protein. Of fewer than 1,000,000 distinct CDR3 sequences in the sample, around 45% were seen once. What was sequenced was blood. The receptors shown here come from a man between 60 and 75 years old in good health.

V is TRBV7-9 and J is TRBJ2-4; perhaps TRBD2 as D (6 bases). Deletions cut 4 bases from V and 7 bases from J, with 11 bases between. Germline V gene data show CDR1 as SEHNR and CDR2 as FQNEAQ (reference sequence). This CDR3 comprises 13 residues. In DNA, the CDR3 is TGTGCCAGCAGCTACCGCGGGAATAACATTCAGTACTTC. Protein: CASSYRGNNIQYF.

The V call is TRBV20-1, the J call TRBJ2-4; 8 bases agree with TRBD2. This CDR3 comprises 16 residues. Trimming at V came to 0 bases and at J to 4 bases, leaving 8 bases not matched to a gene. Germline V gene sequence: CDR1 DFQATT, CDR2 SNEGSKA (reference sequence). This CDR3 reads CSAREPSGGGKNIQYF. CDR3 DNA sequence: TGCAGTGCTAGAGAGCCCTCGGGCGGGGGGAAAAACATTCAGTACTTC.

There are a few counts of this clonotype. The J gene is TRBJ1-2, the V gene TRBV24-1; possible D gene TRBD1, 6 bases. V lost 4 bases to trimming and J lost 7 bases, with 18 bases between them. Germline CDR1 is KGHDR and CDR2 is SFDVKD. The CDR3 extends over 15 amino acids. This CDR3 is CATSESSWGAGGYTF. The CDR3 DNA sequence: TGTGCCACCAGTGAATCCTCGTGGGGGGCTGGTGGCTACACCTTC.

This chain connects TRBV7-9 to TRBJ2-3, with 10 bases identical to TRBD2. Germline CDR1 SEHNR, CDR2 FQNEAQ (reference sequence). After removal of 1 base from V and 0 bases from J, the junction contained 4 bases not matched to a gene. CDR3 size: 17 residues. Here the CDR3 DNA reads TGTGCCAGCAGCTTAGGAGGAGCGGGGGGGAGCACAGATACGCAGTATTTT. Translation gives CASSLGGAGGSTDTQYF.

The gene calls are TRBV4-3 and TRBJ1-4, with 7 bases that match TRBD1. The CDR3 has 17 residues. Germline assignment: CDR1 LGHNA and CDR2 YSLEER. The ends lost 0 bases at V and 8 bases at J; junction bases unmatched: 12. This chain's CDR3 is CASSQDIIRGQEEKLFF. The CDR3 coding sequence is TGCGCCAGCAGCCAAGATATTATTCGCGGACAGGAGGAAAAACTGTTTTTT.

In its sample, this clonotype was seen once. J is TRBJ1-1 and V is TRBV18, with 7 nucleotides matching TRBD1. Losses at the gene ends were 5 bases for V and 2 bases for J; bases not matched to a gene: 5. The CDR3 totals 14 residues. Germline V gene lookup returns CDR1 KGHSH and CDR2 LQKENI. The CDR3 coding sequence is TGTGCCAGCTCAACGGACAGGCGAAACACTGAAGCTTTCTTT. Translating it yields CASSTDRRNTEAFF.

The V call is TRBV2, the J call TRBJ2-1; weak D call: TRBD2 (6 bases). V was shortened by 3 bases and J by 0 bases, with 12 bases between the two germline ends. This CDR3 spans 16 amino acids. The germline gives CDR1 SNHLY, CDR2 FYNNEI. This CDR3 reads CASSELLASSYNEQFF. The DNA of the CDR3 is TGTGCCAGCAGTGAGTTGCTAGCGAGCTCCTACAATGAGCAGTTCTTC.

Comment on this clonotype: A read error is likely, as this CDR3 ends without the conserved phenylalanine or tryptophan. The chain links TRBV7-9 to TRBJ1-4; D might be TRBD1 (6 bases). The V gene's germline CDR1 is SEHNR and CDR2 FQNEAQ (reference sequence). The CDR3 length is 14 residues. Trimming cost V 6 bases and J 5 bases, with 13 bases left between them. CDR3 sequence: CASSRGQSNEKLFI. The DNA for the CDR3 is TGTGCCAGCAGTAGAGGACAGTCGAATGAAAAACTGTTTATT.

This chain joins TRBV9 and TRBJ1-6; 9 bases are a match to TRBD1. Looked up from germline, CDR1 is SGDLS and CDR2 is YYNGEE. The V gene end was trimmed by 4 bases and the J gene end by 10 bases; junction bases not matched to a gene: 9. The CDR3 is made up of 15 amino acids. CDR3 nucleotide sequence: TGTGCCAGCAGCACCAGGACAGGGGCGGTATCACCCCTCCACTTT. The encoded protein is CASSTRTGAVSPLHF.

To note about this clonotype: A read error may produce the germline difference seen at one junction end. The V and J genes are TRBV2 and TRBJ1-2; a weak D match, TRBD1 (6 bases). From germline, CDR1 is SNHLY and CDR2 FYNNEI. The CDR3 length is 13 residues. The CDR3 reads CACSADRNDGYTF. CDR3 DNA sequence: TGTGCCTGCAGTGCCGACAGGAACGATGGCTACACCTTC.

In DNA form, the CDR3 reads TGCGCCAGCAGCCGCACGACTGTGCAAGAGACCCAGTACTTC. It specifies CASSRTTVQETQYF. The chain couples TRBV4-1 to TRBJ2-5; no firm D call. Germline V CDR1 and CDR2: MGHRA, YSYEKL. The ends were cut back, 4 bases at V and 2 bases at J, with 11 bases in the middle. The CDR3 consists of 14 residues.

This chain connects TRBV18 to TRBJ2-4; weak D call: TRBD2 (6 bases). CDR1 and CDR2 from the germline V gene are KGHSH and LQKENI. The V and J ends lost 0 bases and 13 bases respectively, with 19 bases between them. CDR3 size: 15 residues. The CDR3 coding sequence is TGTGCCAGCTCACCACCCGGAGGTCTGGACTACGGGCAGTACTTC. Its protein product is CASSPPGGLDYGQYF.

This CDR3 is CASSPGTTHSTDTQYF. The DNA for the CDR3 is TGTGCCAGTAGCCCTGGGACTACCCATAGCACAGATACGCAGTATTTT. The chain combines TRBV13 with TRBJ2-3; 7 bases fit TRBD2. The V gene end was trimmed by 9 bases and the J gene end by 0 bases; junction bases not matched to a gene: 12. In germline, CDR1 is PRHDT, CDR2 FYEKMQ (reference sequence). The CDR3 has 16 amino acids. Full variable domain (outside the CDR3, taken from reference TRBV13 and TRBJ2-3): AAGVIQSPRHLIKEKRETATLKCYPIPRHDTVYWYQQGPGQDPQFLISFYEKMQSDKGSIPDRFSAQQFSDYHSELNMSSLELGDSALYFCASSPGTTHSTDTQYFGPGTRLTVL.

This clonotype has just a few counts. J is TRBJ2-2 and V is TRBV12-3 or TRBV12-4, with 10 bases that match TRBD2. This CDR3 spans 16 amino acids. J lost 0 bases, V lost 3 bases, and 1 base had no gene match. The CDR3 protein is CASSFSGGSNTGELFF. For the CDR3, the DNA is TGTGCCAGCAGTTTTAGCGGGGGGTCGAACACCGGGGAGCTGTTTTTT.

The chain has TRBV4-3 and TRBJ2-3; no clear D. The V end was cut by 0 bases, the J end by 2 bases, with 6 bases between. The germline V gene has CDR1 LGHNA and CDR2 YSLEER. This CDR3 contains 14 residues. DNA of the CDR3: TGCGCCAGCAGCCAAGAGCTAACCACAGATACGCAGTATTTT. Translating gives CASSQELTTDTQYF.

J is TRBJ1-3 and V is TRBV15; 7 nucleotides line up with TRBD1. Germline V gene sequence: CDR1 LNHNV, CDR2 YYDKDF (reference sequence). With V trimmed by 0 bases and J by 4 bases, 3 bases remained unmatched. CDR3 length: 15 residues. CDR3 bases: TGTGCCACCAGCAGAGATCACAGGGGAGGAAACACCATATATTTT. This codes for CATSRDHRGGNTIYF.

This clonotype has only a few counts. V usage is TRBV4-1 and J usage is TRBJ1-6; 7 bases fit TRBD1. The CDR3 has 15 amino acids. Per the germline V gene, CDR1 is MGHRA and CDR2 is YSYEKL. V shed 0 bases, J shed 10 bases, and the junction held 6 bases outside the gene matches. CDR3 amino acids: CASSQETGIYSPLHF. The CDR3 DNA reads as TGCGCCAGCAGCCAAGAGACAGGGATTTACTCACCCCTCCACTTT.

In this sample, this clonotype turned up a few times. This rearrangement joins TRBV20-1 to TRBJ2-7; D unresolved. There are 16 residues in the CDR3. Germline CDR1 DFQATT, CDR2 SNEGSKA (reference sequence). The V end was cut by 1 base, the J end by 6 bases, with 22 bases between. The DNA for the CDR3 is TGCAGTGCTAGAGCCTCCGGGTTGAGCCCGTCTGCCGAGCAGTACTTC. Its protein product is CSARASGLSPSAEQYF.

V gene TRBV7-2 combines with J gene TRBJ2-1; 8 bases align to TRBD1. The germline CDR1 and CDR2 sequences are SGHTA and FQGNSA. V lost 5 bases to trimming and J lost 7 bases; unmatched junction nucleotides: 7. There are 14 residues in the CDR3. CDR3 sequence (DNA): TGTGCCAGCAGCACCGGGACAGGTAATAATGAGCAGTTCTTC. As protein: CASSTGTGNNEQFF.

This clonotype has more than one count but fewer than ten. The gene calls are TRBV4-3 and TRBJ2-7; D not certain. Germline V lookup: CDR1 LGHNA, CDR2 YSLEER. The CDR3 is 17 residues long. The ends were cut back, 0 bases at V and 0 bases at J, with 15 bases in the middle. The CDR3 DNA sequence: TGCGCCAGCAGCCAAGATTACGGAGCCGCGTTCTCCTACGAGCAGTACTTC. Its protein is CASSQDYGAAFSYEQYF.

The gene calls are TRBV5-1 and TRBJ1-6, with a possible D match to TRBD1 (6 bases). Trimming took 4 bases from V and 8 from J, leaving 16 bases between them. The CDR3 contains 15 residues. Germline lookup yields CDR1 SGHRS and CDR2 YFSETQ. The CDR3 nucleotides read TGCGCCAGCAGCAAGGAGGGGGGAGGATATTCACCCCTCCACTTT. It yields the protein CASSKEGGGYSPLHF.

The table lists this clonotype with a few counts. The rearrangement uses TRBV7-9 and TRBJ1-2; D is ambiguous. Trimming removed 7 bases from V and 2 bases from J, with 14 bases in between. CDR1 and CDR2 (germline): SEHNR, FQNEAQ (reference sequence). This CDR3 has 14 residues. As DNA, the CDR3 is TGTGCCAGCACCCCAGCCACCACCAACTATGGCTACACCTTC. Amino acids: CASTPATTNYGYTF.

This clonotype was detected a few times. The V gene is TRBV20-1, the J gene TRBJ2-7, with a tentative D call TRBD2 (6 bases). CDR3 length: 12 amino acids. The germline gives CDR1 DFQATT, CDR2 SNEGSKA (reference sequence). The V and J ends lost 0 bases and 9 bases respectively, with 12 bases between them. DNA for the CDR3: TGCAGTGCTAGAGACCGGGAGATAGGGCAGTACTTC. This codes for CSARDREIGQYF.

The V call is TRBV7-9, the J call TRBJ2-3, with a possible D match to TRBD1 (6 bases). This CDR3 region has 15 residues. CDR1 SEHNR and CDR2 FQNEAQ come from the germline V gene (reference sequence). Trimming took 4 bases from V and 6 from J, leaving 17 bases between them. This CDR3 is CASSSGDTYRDTQYF. DNA of the CDR3: TGTGCCAGCAGCTCAGGGGACACATACCGGGATACGCAGTATTTT.

CDR3 loop: CASSLGEGFYEQYF. The CDR3 DNA reads TGTGCCAGCAGCTTAGGGGAAGGGTTCTACGAGCAGTACTTC. The chain links TRBV7-9 to TRBJ2-7, with D unclear. Germline V gene data show CDR1 as SEHNR and CDR2 as FQNEAQ (reference sequence). The length of the CDR3 is 14 residues. Trimming took 1 base from V and 3 from J, leaving 10 bases between them. Filled out from reference TRBV7-9 and TRBJ2-7, the complete variable domain reads DTGVSQNPRHKITKRGQNVTFRCDPISEHNRLYWYRQTLGQGPEFLTYFQNEAQLEKSRLLSDRFSAERPKGSFSTLEIQRTEQGDSAMYLCASSLGEGFYEQYFGPGTRLTVT.

The chain joins TRBV13 to TRBJ2-5; D remains unclear. Germline CDR1 and CDR2: PRHDT and FYEKMQ (reference sequence). The CDR3 loop spans 14 amino acids. V was shortened by 3 bases and J by 2 bases, with 10 bases between the two germline ends. The CDR3 loop is CASSFLAQQETQYF. CDR3 nucleotide sequence: TGTGCCAGCAGCTTTTTAGCCCAACAAGAGACCCAGTACTTC.

The CDR3 DNA follows: TGCAGTGCTAGCAGGAACATTCAGTACTTC. Protein: CSASRNIQYF. The rearrangement uses TRBV20-1 and TRBJ2-4; no clear D gene. The germline V gene has CDR1 DFQATT and CDR2 SNEGSKA (reference sequence). The germline V and J ends were trimmed by 3 bases and 7 bases, with 4 bases remaining between them. The CDR3 has 10 amino acids.

The J gene is TRBJ2-1, the V gene TRBV18, with 7 bases fitting TRBD1. Per germline, CDR1 KGHSH and CDR2 LQKENI. Trimming took 5 bases from V and 8 from J; bases not matched to a gene: 15. The CDR3 runs to 16 residues. The CDR3 region has the DNA TGTGCCAGCTCATATGCACAGGGGACCTCCGGGGATGAGCAGTTCTTC. Encoded protein: CASSYAQGTSGDEQFF.

The genes are TRBV6-2 or TRBV6-3 and TRBJ2-1; D is unclear. V was clipped by 2 bases and J by 7 bases, with 18 bases between them. The germline gives CDR1 MNHEY, CDR2 SVGEGT. The CDR3 extends over 16 amino acids. This chain's CDR3 is CASSYELEQSSNEQFF. CDR3 bases: TGTGCCAGCAGTTACGAATTAGAACAGTCGTCAAATGAGCAGTTCTTC.

As regards this clonotype: At one end the junction does not follow the germline gene, possibly because of a read error. This chain uses TRBV20-1 with TRBJ2-1, with D perhaps matching TRBD1 or TRBD2 (6 bases each). The germline V gene has CDR1 DFQATT and CDR2 SNEGSKA (reference sequence). The CDR3 extends over 14 amino acids. CDR3 residues: CSAGDTGAPHEQFF. DNA for the CDR3: TGCAGTGCTGGAGACACGGGGGCGCCCCATGAGCAGTTCTTC.